This is a list of T cell receptor beta chains from one sample in a study of blood T cell repertoires in COVID-19. The repertoire was sequenced with immunoSEQ multiplex PCR; TCRdb's copy has only in-frame clones and lacks some. Of 200,000 to 300,000 clones listed, approximately 88% are singletons. Material for sequencing was PBMCs or T cells enriched from blood (not recorded which). The source is a middle-aged woman with acute COVID-19. Both conserved end residues are part of each CDR3. The D gene is left open where the match is weak. Not every row has a clone size; where given, it reads once, few, many or a size class.

-,TRBV12-3/TRBV12-4,once,TRBJ2-1,CASSSGNEQFF,TGTGCCAGCAGTTCGGGGAATGAGCAGTTCTTC
-,TRBV12-3/TRBV12-4,-,TRBJ2-1,CASREREGEQFF,TGTGCCAGCAGAGAACGAGAGGGTGAGCAGTTCTTC
-,TRBV28,once,TRBJ1-1,CASSFPGRWNTEAFF,TGTGCCAGCAGTTTCCCGGGAAGGTGGAACACTGAAGCTTTCTTT
-,TRBV4-3,-,TRBJ1-6,CASSPTVDSPLHF,TGCGCCAGCAGCCCGACAGTTGATTCACCCCTCCACTTT
TRBD2,TRBV6-5,-,TRBJ2-3,CASSPSLAGDTQYF,TGTGCCAGCAGTCCCAGCCTAGCGGGAGATACGCAGTATTTT
TRBD1,TRBV5-1,-,TRBJ2-1,CASSWTTGGRSYNEQFF,TGCGCCAGCAGCTGGACGACAGGGGGACGCTCCTACAATGAGCAGTTCTTC
-,TRBV6-1,-,TRBJ1-4,CASSDPGSGTNEKLFF,TGTGCCAGCAGTGATCCGGGGTCGGGTACTAATGAAAAACTGTTTTTT
TRBD1,TRBV27,-,TRBJ1-2,CASSFGGQGDGYTF,TGTGCCAGCAGTTTTGGGGGGCAGGGGGATGGCTACACCTTC
-,TRBV7-9,once,TRBJ2-2,CASSPSNTGELFF,TGTGCCAGCAGCCCTTCGAACACCGGGGAGCTGTTTTTT
TRBD1,TRBV5-1,-,TRBJ1-5,CASSQGGGNQPQHF,TGCGCCAGCAGCCAGGGGGGCGGCAATCAGCCCCAGCATTTT
-,TRBV4-3,few,TRBJ1-6,CASSEQAYNSPLHF,TGCGCCAGCAGCGAACAGGCTTACAATTCACCCCTCCACTTT
TRBD2,TRBV2,few,TRBJ2-3,CASGGRSGGTDTQYF,TGTGCCAGCGGGGGAAGGAGCGGGGGCACAGATACGCAGTATTTT
-,TRBV3-1/TRBV3-2,-,TRBJ1-3,CASSLKPGNTIYF,TGTGCCAGCAGCCTCAAGCCTGGAAACACCATATATTTT
TRBD1,TRBV30,once,TRBJ1-3,CAWGQGGDTIYF,TGTGCCTGGGGACAGGGGGGAGACACCATATATTTT
TRBD1,TRBV10-3,-,TRBJ2-3,CAISESTGRSPDTQYF,TGTGCCATCAGTGAGTCGACAGGGCGATCCCCAGATACGCAGTATTTT
-,TRBV18,-,TRBJ1-2,CASSHDSLTNYGYTF,TGTGCCAGCTCACACGACAGCCTCACTAACTATGGCTACACCTTC
TRBD2,TRBV10-1,-,TRBJ2-1,CASSEPGLAGVQFF,TGCGCCAGCAGTGAACCGGGACTAGCGGGAGTGCAGTTCTTC
TRBD1,TRBV7-9,-,TRBJ2-7,CASSSLMGTGTYEQYF,TGTGCCAGCAGCTCATTAATGGGGACAGGGACCTACGAGCAGTACTTC
-,TRBV9,-,TRBJ2-5,CASSVGSNQETQYF,TGTGCCAGCAGCGTAGGAAGCAATCAAGAGACCCAGTACTTC
TRBD2,TRBV11-3,-,TRBJ2-5,CASSLGSGSGETQYF,TGTGCCAGCAGCTTAGGTAGCGGGAGTGGGGAGACCCAGTACTTC
TRBD2,TRBV10-3,-,TRBJ2-5,CAISETGLAGEETQYF,TGTGCCATCAGTGAGACGGGACTAGCGGGAGAGGAGACCCAGTACTTC
TRBD2,TRBV4-1,-,TRBJ2-1,CASSHRLAGNRSSYNEQFF,TGCGCCAGCAGCCACAGACTAGCGGGTAATAGGAGCTCCTACAATGAGCAGTTCTTC
-,TRBV7-6,-,TRBJ2-7,CASSLSSGRTYEQYF,TGTGCCAGCAGCTTATCAAGCGGCAGAACCTACGAGCAGTACTTC
TRBD2,TRBV5-6,-,TRBJ2-1,CASSLFGSGPYNEQFF,TGTGCCAGCAGCTTGTTTGGTAGCGGGCCCTACAATGAGCAGTTCTTC
TRBD2,TRBV5-4,-,TRBJ2-1,CASSLSSGVSYNEQFF,TGTGCCAGCAGCTTGTCTAGCGGGGTTTCCTACAATGAGCAGTTCTTC
-,TRBV24-1,-,TRBJ1-1,CATSDTGHEAFF,TGTGCCACCAGTGATACAGGGCATGAAGCTTTCTTT
TRBD1,TRBV30,-,TRBJ2-7,CAWSVFRDRVLGEQYF,TGTGCCTGGAGTGTATTCAGGGACAGGGTCCTAGGTGAGCAGTACTTC
-,TRBV5-1,-,TRBJ1-3,CASSLAGQGEGTIYF,TGCGCCAGCAGCTTGGCGGGACAAGGGGAAGGCACCATATATTTT
-,TRBV5-1,-,TRBJ2-3,CASLRGGSTDTQYF,TGCGCCAGTTTAAGGGGGGGAAGCACAGATACGCAGTATTTT
-,TRBV14,-,TRBJ1-1,CASSLTQNTEAFF,TGTGCCAGCAGCCTAACTCAGAACACTGAAGCTTTCTTT
TRBD1,TRBV4-1,-,TRBJ1-5,CASSPRQQGRDQPQHF,TGCGCCAGCAGCCCCCGGCAACAGGGGCGGGATCAGCCCCAGCATTTT
TRBD1,TRBV6-5,-,TRBJ1-2,CASSLRQGRGYTF,TGTGCCAGCAGCCTACGACAGGGACGTGGCTACACCTTC
-,TRBV4-3,-,TRBJ1-6,CASSQDAGGNSPLHF,TGCGCCAGCAGCCAAGATGCGGGGGGAAATTCACCCCTCCACTTT
-,TRBV7-8,few,TRBJ2-1,CASSLRDNEQFF,TGTGCCAGCAGCCTGAGGGACAATGAGCAGTTCTTC
-,TRBV28,-,TRBJ1-6,CASNAVRGISYNSPLHF,TGTGCCAGCAATGCAGTTAGGGGAATCTCCTATAATTCACCCCTCCACTTT
-,TRBV7-9,-,TRBJ2-7,CASSLMTAGSSYEQYF,TGTGCCAGCAGCTTAATGACAGCCGGTAGTTCCTACGAGCAGTACTTC
TRBD2,TRBV19,-,TRBJ2-2,CASSIRGRAATGELFF,TGTGCCAGTAGTATACGCGGGAGGGCCGCGACCGGGGAGCTGTTTTTT
-,TRBV23-1,-,TRBJ2-3,CASCTLKSNGSVVTDTQYF,TGCGCCAGCTGTACACTTAAGTCCAACGGGTCCGTAGTCACAGATACGCAGTATTTT
TRBD2,TRBV25-1,few,TRBJ2-1,CASSDNRLAAYNEQFF,TGTGCCAGCAGTGATAACCGCCTAGCGGCTTACAATGAGCAGTTCTTC
TRBD1,TRBV30,-,TRBJ1-5,CAWTTGQINQPQHF,TGTGCCTGGACGACGGGACAGATCAATCAGCCCCAGCATTTT
TRBD1,TRBV29-1,-,TRBJ2-3,CSVEGQGSGTDTQYF,TGCAGCGTTGAAGGACAGGGATCGGGCACAGATACGCAGTATTTT